The 29 T cell receptor beta chains reported below all come from one sample, sequenced in a study of control samples from healthy donors and cancer patients. Here immunoSEQ multiplex PCR was the method, and the copy in TCRdb shows in-frame clones only, minus some. The sample gives nearly 200,000 clones, about 91% of which show up once; approximately 1.8% is in the top ten. Sequenced sample: blood. The receptors shown here come from a man under 40 in good health.

The CDR3, as DNA: TGTGCCAGCAGTTCCGGGACGTTGAGGAATTCACCCCTCCACTTT. It encodes CASSSGTLRNSPLHF. The chain recombines TRBV27 with TRBJ1-6, with TRBD1 as a possible D gene (5 bases). V dropped 4 bases and J dropped 7 bases, with 14 bases sitting between them. The germline CDR1 and CDR2 sequences are MNHEY and SMNVEV (reference sequence). This CDR3 contains 15 residues.

The CDR3 bases are TGTGCCAGCAGCTCCCCGGGAGCCACCGGGGAGCTGTTTTTT. It encodes CASSSPGATGELFF. V gene TRBV7-3 combines with J gene TRBJ2-2, with D tentatively TRBD2 (6 bases). V was trimmed by 4 bases and J by 4 bases, leaving 10 bases between them. The CDR3 is 14 residues long. Germline CDR1 and CDR2: SGHTA and FQGTGA.

The V and J genes are TRBV4-1 and TRBJ2-7, with D possibly TRBD2 on 6 matching bases. The CDR3 is 16 amino acids. CDR1 and CDR2 from the germline V gene are MGHRA and YSYEKL. Trimming removed 1 base from V and 2 bases from J, with 15 bases in between. For the CDR3, the DNA is TGCGCCAGCAGCCAAGGGGGGACTGTCTGGACCTACGAGCAGTACTTC. It codes for CASSQGGTVWTYEQYF.

This clone was recorded only once. The rearrangement joins TRBV6-4 to TRBJ1-2; D is uncertain. This CDR3 contains 14 residues. V lost 6 bases, J lost 2 bases, and 13 bases lay in between. The V gene's germline CDR1 is MRHNA and CDR2 SNTAGT. DNA of the CDR3: TGTGCCAGCAGCCGAACTTTTAGGAACTATGGCTACACCTTC. Its protein is CASSRTFRNYGYTF.

The rearrangement uses TRBV6-5 and TRBJ2-2; D gene unclear. The CDR3 covers 14 residues. Looked up from germline, CDR1 is MNHEY and CDR2 is SVGAGI. The V end was cut by 2 bases, the J end by 4 bases, with 8 bases between. The CDR3 DNA sequence: TGTGCCAGCAGTTACGGCGAGGCCACCGGGGAGCTGTTTTTT. Protein product: CASSYGEATGELFF.

This clone was recorded once. This chain links TRBV2 with TRBJ2-1; D call uncertain. Germline assignment: CDR1 SNHLY and CDR2 FYNNEI. Trimming took 2 bases from V and 5 from J, leaving 7 bases between them. The CDR3 is 13 residues long. The CDR3 loop reads CASSESWNNEQFF. The CDR3 region has the DNA TGTGCCAGCAGTGAATCCTGGAACAATGAGCAGTTCTTC.

The sample holds one count of this clone. The V and J genes are TRBV5-6 and TRBJ2-7; D gene uncertain. The ends were cut back, 4 bases at V and 2 bases at J, with 22 bases in the middle. This CDR3 comprises 17 residues. Germline V lookup: CDR1 SGHDT, CDR2 YYEEEE. The CDR3 DNA sequence: TGTGCCAGCAGCCTGGATCGCCTTTGGGGTGAAACCTACGAGCAGTACTTC. Translated, it gives CASSLDRLWGETYEQYF.

V usage is TRBV7-9 and J usage is TRBJ2-1; D possibly corresponds to TRBD1 (6 bases). The V gene lost 2 bases and the J gene lost 6 bases, with 14 bases spanning the gap. The germline V gene has CDR1 SEHNR and CDR2 FQNEAQ (reference sequence). This CDR3 comprises 15 residues. The CDR3 DNA reads TGTGCCAGCAGCTTAATTTCAGGGGTAGGCAATGAGCAGTTCTTC. Translated, it gives CASSLISGVGNEQFF.

V usage is TRBV18 and J usage is TRBJ1-5; D gene unclear. With 4 bases removed from V and 0 bases from J, the gap between germline ends came to 10 bases. The length of the CDR3 is 15 residues. CDR1 is KGHSH and CDR2 is LQKENI in the germline V gene. The CDR3: CASSHSGDSNQPQHF. CDR3 coding DNA: TGTGCCAGCTCACACTCAGGTGATAGCAATCAGCCCCAGCATTTT.

In nucleotides, the CDR3 is TGCAGCGCGGCAGGGACAGAAATTTTCTATGGCTACACCTTC. Translation gives CSAAGTEIFYGYTF. The chain combines TRBV29-1 with TRBJ1-2, with 7 bases identical to TRBD1. CDR1 SQVTM and CDR2 ANQGSEA come from the germline V gene. This CDR3 region has 14 residues. Trimming removed 7 bases from V and 4 bases from J; junction bases left unmatched: 12.

The J gene is TRBJ2-1, the V gene TRBV7-8; D is perhaps TRBD2 (7 bases). CDR3 length equals 18 residues. Germline V gene sequence: CDR1 SGHVS, CDR2 FQNEAQ. Trimming removed 5 bases from V and 2 bases from J, with 22 bases in between. In DNA, the CDR3 is TGTGCCAGCAGCCCCCACTACCGCGGGGGCCGTACCTACAATGAGCAGTTCTTC. Its protein product is CASSPHYRGGRTYNEQFF.

This chain connects TRBV5-4 to TRBJ2-1, with a tentative D call TRBD2 (5 bases). V was clipped by 4 bases and J by 6 bases, with 14 bases between them. Looked up from germline, CDR1 is SGHNT and CDR2 is YYREEE (reference sequence). CDR3 size: 14 residues. The CDR3 DNA reads TGTGCCAGCAGCCAACTCGGGGTAGGCAATGAGCAGTTCTTC. Amino acid sequence: CASSQLGVGNEQFF.

The chain links TRBV5-6 to TRBJ1-4, with D uncertain. The CDR3 is 14 amino acids. V was pared by 3 bases and J by 8 bases, with 14 bases between. Germline CDR1 SGHDT, CDR2 YYEEEE. The CDR3 region has the DNA TGTGCCAGCAGCTCTACACTCTCCAGGGAAAAACTGTTTTTT. It translates to CASSSTLSREKLFF.

The V and J genes are TRBV12-3 or TRBV12-4 and TRBJ2-2; D is uncertain. The CDR3 covers 12 residues. Trimming stripped 1 base from V and 8 bases from J, with 5 bases between. The CDR3 here is CASSLGGGELFF. In DNA, the CDR3 is TGTGCCAGCAGTTTAGGGGGTGGGGAGCTGTTTTTT.

This chain connects TRBV7-9 to TRBJ1-6; no clear D gene. The germline CDR1 and CDR2 sequences are SEHNR and FQNEAQ (reference sequence). The CDR3 is 14 residues long. Trimming shortened V by 4 bases and J by 10 bases, and 14 bases separated the two germline ends. The CDR3 protein is CASSSELGLSPLHF. In nucleotides, the CDR3 is TGTGCCAGCAGCTCGGAATTGGGTCTATCACCCCTCCACTTT.

The chain uses TRBV5-1 and TRBJ1-1; unclear D gene. In germline, CDR1 is SGHRS, CDR2 YFSETQ. There are 17 residues in the CDR3. Trimming shortened V by 0 bases and J by 6 bases, and 21 bases separated the two germline ends. CDR3 in DNA: TGCGCCAGCAGCTTGGGGTCCTTTAAGTGGAAGTGGTCTGAAGCTTTCTTT. Translating it yields CASSLGSFKWKWSEAFF.

The V and J genes are TRBV4-1 and TRBJ1-2; the match to TRBD1 covers 7 bases. CDR3 length: 14 residues. Germline-derived CDR1 and CDR2 are MGHRA and YSYEKL. V lost 2 bases and J lost 2; bases outside the gene matches: 2. CDR3 DNA sequence: TGCGCCAGCAGCCAACCGGACAGGAACTATGGCTACACCTTC. Encoded protein: CASSQPDRNYGYTF.

The CDR3 loop is CASSPGTANQPQHF. CDR3 sequence (DNA): TGTGCCAGCAGCCCCGGGACAGCCAATCAGCCCCAGCATTTT. The rearrangement joins TRBV5-5 to TRBJ1-5; 7 nucleotides agree with TRBD1. CDR1 is SGHKS, CDR2 YYEKEE, per germline (reference sequence). The CDR3 has 14 residues. V was pared by 4 bases and J by 3 bases, with 4 bases of the junction left unmatched.

V is TRBV2 and J is TRBJ1-6; 10 nucleotides align to TRBD1. The CDR3 is made up of 17 amino acids. The V gene end was trimmed by 6 bases and the J gene end by 7 bases; junction bases not matched to a gene: 12. CDR1 and CDR2 from the germline V gene are SNHLY and FYNNEI. This CDR3 reads CASRAGTGVPPNSPLHF. The CDR3 nucleotides are TGTGCCAGCAGGGCCGGGACAGGGGTCCCCCCGAATTCACCCCTCCACTTT.

In DNA form, the CDR3 reads TGTGCCAGCAGTGAAGAGAGGGCCCGCCGGCAGTACTTC. Translating it yields CASSEERARRQYF. The chain joins TRBV2 to TRBJ2-7; tentatively, D is TRBD2 (5 bases). Trimming took off 1 base at V and 9 bases at J, with 13 bases between the two ends. CDR3 length: 13 amino acids. In germline, CDR1 is SNHLY, CDR2 FYNNEI.

In the case of this clone: This same CDR3 is encoded by further DNA sequences in the sample. The chain couples TRBV2 to TRBJ1-6, with D tentatively TRBD1 (5 bases). CDR1 is SNHLY, CDR2 FYNNEI, per germline. Deletions cut 1 base from V and 7 bases from J, with 11 bases between. The CDR3 has 15 residues. The CDR3 loop reads CASSEGTGRNSPLHF. The CDR3, as DNA: TGTGCCAGCAGTGAAGGGACGGGACGGAATTCACCCCTCCACTTT.

This chain joins TRBV28 and TRBJ1-4; 7 bases are shared with TRBD1. V was pared by 6 bases and J by 8 bases, with 6 bases of the junction left unmatched. CDR3 length: 13 residues. The V gene's germline CDR1 is MDHEN and CDR2 SYDVKM. CDR3 protein: CASRRQGREKLFF. DNA of the CDR3: TGTGCCAGCAGGAGACAGGGTAGAGAAAAACTGTTTTTT.

The rearrangement joins TRBV7-9 to TRBJ2-2; weak D call: TRBD1 (6 bases). Trimming shortened V by 6 bases and J by 0 bases, and 14 bases separated the two germline ends. CDR3 length equals 16 residues. From germline, CDR1 is SEHNR and CDR2 FQNEAQ (reference sequence). This chain's CDR3 is CASRDPGASNTGELFF. The CDR3 DNA sequence: TGTGCCAGCAGGGACCCAGGGGCCTCGAACACCGGGGAGCTGTTTTTT.

The chain uses TRBV21-1 and TRBJ2-6. TRBV21-1 is shown as a pseudogene. The CDR3 is 11 amino acids. This chain's CDR3 is CASSARDEMTF. CDR3 nucleotides: TGTGCCAGCAGCGCCCGGGACGAGATGACTTTC.

In regard to this clone: Other DNA sequences within the sample encode an identical CDR3. The chain employs TRBV5-6 and TRBJ2-1, with D hard to call. CDR1 SGHDT and CDR2 YYEEEE come from the germline V gene. The ends were cut back, 4 bases at V and 4 bases at J, with 3 bases in the middle. The CDR3 is 11 residues long. DNA of the CDR3: TGTGCCAGCAGCCTTTACAATGAGCAGTTCTTC. It translates to CASSLYNEQFF.

V gene TRBV5-1 combines with J gene TRBJ2-1, with 8 bases aligning to TRBD1. The CDR3 has 14 amino acids. V shed 0 bases, J shed 4 bases, and the junction held 0 bases outside the gene matches. Germline V gene sequence: CDR1 SGHRS, CDR2 YFSETQ. The CDR3: CASSLGQGYNEQFF. CDR3 DNA sequence: TGCGCCAGCAGCTTGGGACAGGGGTACAATGAGCAGTTCTTC.

The V call is TRBV7-6, the J call TRBJ2-2; 8 bases fit TRBD1. Trimming cost V 3 bases and J 7 bases; bases outside gene matches: 16. The germline CDR1 and CDR2 sequences are SGHVS and FNYEAQ. The CDR3 totals 18 residues. Here the CDR3 reads CASSFRHDGQGISGELFF. The CDR3 DNA is TGTGCCAGCAGCTTTCGTCATGACGGACAGGGTATCAGCGGGGAGCTGTTTTTT.

The chain is built from TRBV18 and TRBJ2-1; D is unclear. This CDR3 contains 14 residues. Trimming shortened V by 2 bases and J by 13 bases, and 18 bases separated the two germline ends. The germline CDR1 and CDR2 sequences are KGHSH and LQKENI. The CDR3 region is CASSPGSPYPRQFF. In DNA form, the CDR3 reads TGTGCCAGCTCACCAGGATCTCCCTACCCGCGACAGTTCTTC.

This clone was recorded once. The CDR3 sequence: CASSERDRGGTEAFF. Here the CDR3 DNA reads TGTGCCAGCAGTGAAAGGGACAGGGGGGGCACTGAAGCTTTCTTT. The V gene is TRBV6-1, the J gene TRBJ1-1, with 11 bases aligning to TRBD1. Looked up from germline, CDR1 is MNHNS and CDR2 is SASEGT. CDR3 length: 15 amino acids. V shed 2 bases and J 4 bases; nucleotides not matched to a gene: 3.